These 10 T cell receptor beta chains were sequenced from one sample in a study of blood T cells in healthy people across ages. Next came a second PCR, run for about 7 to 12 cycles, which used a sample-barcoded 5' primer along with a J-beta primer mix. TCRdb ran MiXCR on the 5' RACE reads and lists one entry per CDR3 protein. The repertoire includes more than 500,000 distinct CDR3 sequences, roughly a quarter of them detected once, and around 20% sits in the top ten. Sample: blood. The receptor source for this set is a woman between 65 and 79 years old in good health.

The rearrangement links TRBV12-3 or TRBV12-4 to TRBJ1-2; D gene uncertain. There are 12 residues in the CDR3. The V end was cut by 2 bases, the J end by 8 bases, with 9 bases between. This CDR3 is CASSLNGLGYTF. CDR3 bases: TGTGCCAGCAGTTTAAATGGTCTAGGCTACACCTTC.

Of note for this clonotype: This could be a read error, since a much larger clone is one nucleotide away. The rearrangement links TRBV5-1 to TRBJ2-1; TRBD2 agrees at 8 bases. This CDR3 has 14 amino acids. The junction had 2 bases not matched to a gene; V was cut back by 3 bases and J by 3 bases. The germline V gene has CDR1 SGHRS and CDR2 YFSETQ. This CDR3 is CASSSGGLYNEQFF. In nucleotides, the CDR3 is TGCGCCAGCAGCTCGGGGGGGCTCTACAATGAGCAGTTCTTC.

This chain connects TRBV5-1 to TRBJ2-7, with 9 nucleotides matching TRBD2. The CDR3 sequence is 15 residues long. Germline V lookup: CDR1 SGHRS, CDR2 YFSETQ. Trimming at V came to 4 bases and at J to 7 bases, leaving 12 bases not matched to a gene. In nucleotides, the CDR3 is TGCGCCAGCAGCCAAACTTTAGCGGGGGCCGAAGAGCAGTACTTC. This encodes CASSQTLAGAEEQYF.

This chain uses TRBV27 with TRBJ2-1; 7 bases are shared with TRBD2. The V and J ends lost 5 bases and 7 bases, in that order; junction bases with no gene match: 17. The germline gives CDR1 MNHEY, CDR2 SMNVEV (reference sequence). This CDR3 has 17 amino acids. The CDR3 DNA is TGTGCCAGCAGTGCGCGCGGCGGGGGTATGTTAACGAATGAGCAGTTCTTC. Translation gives CASSARGGGMLTNEQFF.

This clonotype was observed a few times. The CDR3 reads CASSYSRAPVLDSPLHF. The CDR3 DNA reads as TGTGCCAGCAGTTACTCGAGGGCTCCGGTCCTGGATTCACCCCTCCACTTT. This chain links TRBV6-5 with TRBJ1-6; D remains unclear. V was pared by 0 bases and J by 8 bases, with 17 bases between. This CDR3 is built from 17 residues. Germline lookup yields CDR1 MNHEY and CDR2 SVGAGI.

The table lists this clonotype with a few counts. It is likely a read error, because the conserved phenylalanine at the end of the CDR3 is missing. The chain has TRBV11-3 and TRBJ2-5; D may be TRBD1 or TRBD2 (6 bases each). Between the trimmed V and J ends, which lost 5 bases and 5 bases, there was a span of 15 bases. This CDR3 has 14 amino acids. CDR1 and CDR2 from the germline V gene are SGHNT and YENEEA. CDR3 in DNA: TGTGCCAGCAGCCTCGGGGGCGGCATGGAGACCCAGTACCTC. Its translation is CASSLGGGMETQYL.

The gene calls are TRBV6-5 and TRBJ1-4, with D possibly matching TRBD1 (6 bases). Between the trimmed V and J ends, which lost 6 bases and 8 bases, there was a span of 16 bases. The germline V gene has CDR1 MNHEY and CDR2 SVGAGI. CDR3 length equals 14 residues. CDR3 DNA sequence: TGTGCCAGCAGCACAGGGAGTGCAGGGGAAAAACTGTTTTTT. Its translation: CASSTGSAGEKLFF.

Here the CDR3 reads CSARDDNEQFF. The CDR3 region has the DNA TGCAGTGCTAGAGATGACAATGAGCAGTTCTTC. The rearrangement joins TRBV20-1 to TRBJ2-1; D is undetermined. Trimming cost V 0 bases and J 5 bases, with 2 bases left between them. The germline CDR1 and CDR2 sequences are DFQATT and SNEGSKA (reference sequence). This CDR3 contains 11 residues.

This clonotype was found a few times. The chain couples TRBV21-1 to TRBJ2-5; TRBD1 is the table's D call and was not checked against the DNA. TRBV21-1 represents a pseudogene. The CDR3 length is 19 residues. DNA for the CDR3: TGTGCCAGCAGCAAAGAGGACTTGGGGACAGGGCTGTTAGGAGAGACCCAGTACTTC. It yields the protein CASSKEDLGTGLLGETQYF.

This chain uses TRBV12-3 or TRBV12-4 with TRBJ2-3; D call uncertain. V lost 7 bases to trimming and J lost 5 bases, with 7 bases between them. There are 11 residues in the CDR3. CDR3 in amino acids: CASNNLDTQYF. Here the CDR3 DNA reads TGTGCCAGCAATAACCTAGATACGCAGTATTTT.